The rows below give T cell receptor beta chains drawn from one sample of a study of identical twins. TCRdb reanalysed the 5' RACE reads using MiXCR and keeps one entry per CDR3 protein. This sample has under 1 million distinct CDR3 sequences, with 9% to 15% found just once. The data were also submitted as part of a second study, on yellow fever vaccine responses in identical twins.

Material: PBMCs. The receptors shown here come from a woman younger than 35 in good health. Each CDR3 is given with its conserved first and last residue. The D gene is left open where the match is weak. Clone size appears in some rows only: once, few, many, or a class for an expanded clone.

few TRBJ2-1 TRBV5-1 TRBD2 CASSRRSGSYSYNEQFF TGCGCCAGCAGCCGGCGCAGCGGGAGCTACTCCTACAATGAGCAGTTCTTC
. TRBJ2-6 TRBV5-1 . CASSLGGIDLSGANVLTF TGCGCCAGCAGCTTGGGCGGAATTGATCTGTCTGGGGCCAACGTCCTGACTTTC
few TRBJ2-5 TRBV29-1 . CSVDTGRQQETQYF TGCAGCGTCGACACGGGGCGGCAACAAGAGACCCAGTACTTC
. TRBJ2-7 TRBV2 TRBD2 CASRQAGAYYEQYF TGTGCCAGCAGGCAGGCGGGAGCGTACTACGAGCAGTACTTC
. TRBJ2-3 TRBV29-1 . CSVDATGDGGHTDTQYF TGCAGCGTTGATGCAACGGGGGACGGGGGGCACACAGATACGCAGTATTTT
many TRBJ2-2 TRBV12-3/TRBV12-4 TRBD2 CASSLVVGRAYSGELFF TGTGCCAGCAGCCTAGTTGTCGGGAGGGCCTACAGCGGGGAGCTGTTTTTT
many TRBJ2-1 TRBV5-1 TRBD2 CASSFAGTSGNEQFF TGCGCCAGCAGCTTCGCCGGGACTAGCGGGAATGAGCAGTTCTTC
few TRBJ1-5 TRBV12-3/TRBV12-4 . CASSPARAVQRATNQPQHF TGTGCCAGCAGTCCCGCTCGGGCAGTGCAACGGGCAACCAATCAGCCCCAGCATTTT
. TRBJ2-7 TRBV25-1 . CASSENRSSYEQYF TGTGCCAGCAGTGAAAACAGAAGCTCCTACGAGCAGTACTTC
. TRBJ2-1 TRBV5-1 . CASSLAGTITGEQFF TGCGCCAGCAGCCTTGCCGGTACTATTACCGGTGAGCAGTTCTTC
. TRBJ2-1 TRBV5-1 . CASSLVGGRANEQFF TGCGCCAGCAGCTTGGTCGGGGGTCGGGCTAATGAGCAGTTCTTC
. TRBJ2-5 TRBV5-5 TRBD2 CASSLGLAGGRQETQYF TGTGCCAGCAGCTTGGGGCTAGCGGGAGGTAGACAAGAGACCCAGTACTTC
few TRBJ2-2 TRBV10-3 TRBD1 CAISADRGFTGELFF TGTGCCATCAGTGCAGACAGGGGTTTTACCGGGGAGCTGTTTTTT
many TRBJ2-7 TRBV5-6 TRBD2 CASSSGLADYEQYF TGTGCCAGTAGTTCGGGACTAGCGGACTACGAGCAGTACTTC
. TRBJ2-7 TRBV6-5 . CASSYSGKATNAYEQYF TGTGCCAGCAGTTACTCGGGGAAGGCAACGAACGCCTACGAGCAGTACTTC
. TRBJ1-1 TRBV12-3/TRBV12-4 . CASTDGLNTEAFF TGTGCCAGCACCGACGGACTGAACACTGAAGCTTTCTTT
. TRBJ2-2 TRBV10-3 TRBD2 CAISESLLAANTGELFF TGTGCCATCAGTGAGTCGTTACTAGCGGCGAACACCGGGGAGCTGTTTTTT
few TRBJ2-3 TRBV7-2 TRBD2 CASSLEAGERDTQYF TGTGCCAGCAGCTTAGAAGCGGGAGAAAGAGATACGCAGTATTTT
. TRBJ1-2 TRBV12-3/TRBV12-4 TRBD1 CASSRGQVGNGYTF TGTGCCAGCAGCCGTGGACAGGTTGGCAATGGCTACACCTTC
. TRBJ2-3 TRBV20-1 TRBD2 CSARRRLAPPDTQYF TGCAGTGCTAGACGTCGACTAGCACCCCCAGATACGCAGTATTTT
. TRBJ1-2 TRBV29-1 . CSVEWTFSDGYTF TGCAGCGTTGAATGGACATTCTCGGATGGCTACACCTTC
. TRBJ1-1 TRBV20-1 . CSASSRNEKAFF TGCAGTGCTAGCTCGAGAAACGAAAAAGCTTTCTTT
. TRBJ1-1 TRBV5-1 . CASSLGGRGPGDGEAFF TGCGCCAGCAGCTTGGGAGGCAGAGGTCCCGGGGATGGTGAAGCTTTCTTT
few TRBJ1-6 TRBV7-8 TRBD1 CASSLGRTGDSPLHF TGTGCCAGCAGCTTGGGGAGGACAGGGGATTCACCCCTCCACTTT
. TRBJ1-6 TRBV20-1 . CSARPPGDSPLHF TGCAGTGCTAGGCCTCCCGGGGATTCACCCCTCCACTTT
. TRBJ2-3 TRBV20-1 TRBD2 CSARELLAGGRTDTQYF TGCAGTGCTAGAGAACTTCTAGCGGGGGGGCGTACAGATACGCAGTATTTT
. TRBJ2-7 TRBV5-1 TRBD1 CASSLAGQGFHEQYF TGCGCCAGCAGCTTGGCGGGACAGGGTTTTCACGAGCAGTACTTC
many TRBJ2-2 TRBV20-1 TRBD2 CSARSLAGDTGELFF TGCAGTGCTAGAAGCCTAGCGGGGGACACCGGGGAGCTGTTTTTT
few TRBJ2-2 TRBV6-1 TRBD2 CASIGGLAATGELFF TGTGCCAGCATCGGAGGACTAGCAGCTACCGGGGAGCTGTTTTTT
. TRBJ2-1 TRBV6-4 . CASSKAALTGSSYNEQFF TGTGCCAGCAGTAAGGCGGCGCTTACAGGGAGCTCCTACAATGAGCAGTTCTTC
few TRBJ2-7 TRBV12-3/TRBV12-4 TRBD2 CASSPSGSFYEQYF TGTGCCAGCAGTCCTAGCGGGAGTTTTTACGAGCAGTACTTC
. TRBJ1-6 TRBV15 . CATSRDSRGRDSPLHF TGTGCCACCAGCAGAGATTCCAGGGGCCGGGATTCACCCCTCCACTTT
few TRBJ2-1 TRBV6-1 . CASSEVGYLNEQFF TGTGCCAGCAGTGAAGTAGGCTACTTGAATGAGCAGTTCTTC
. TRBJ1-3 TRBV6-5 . CASSYSRDVRSGNTIYF TGTGCCAGCAGTTACTCACGGGACGTCCGCTCTGGAAACACCATATATTTT
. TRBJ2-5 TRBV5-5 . CASSLAGEGQETQYF TGTGCCAGCAGCTTGGCAGGAGAAGGCCAAGAGACCCAGTACTTC
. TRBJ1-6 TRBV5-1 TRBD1 CASSLRSARGQSPLHF TGCGCCAGCAGCTTGAGGTCGGCCAGGGGGCAGTCACCCCTCCACTTT
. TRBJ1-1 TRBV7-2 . CASSLGVGRNTEAFF TGTGCCAGCAGCTTAGGCGTCGGCCGGAACACTGAAGCTTTCTTT
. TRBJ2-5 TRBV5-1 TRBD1 CASSLARDRAQETQYF TGCGCCAGCAGCTTGGCCCGGGACAGGGCGCAAGAGACCCAGTACTTC
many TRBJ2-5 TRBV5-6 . CATSKGAGQETQYF TGTGCCACCAGCAAAGGGGCGGGTCAAGAGACCCAGTACTTC
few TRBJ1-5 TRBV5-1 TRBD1 CASSLGTGDPNQPQHF TGCGCCAGCAGCTTGGGGACAGGGGACCCCAATCAGCCCCAGCATTTT
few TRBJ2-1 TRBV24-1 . CATSAGQGNYNEQFF TGTGCCACCAGTGCAGGGCAGGGCAACTACAATGAGCAGTTCTTC
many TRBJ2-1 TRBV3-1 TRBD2 CASSQDWVAGDEQFF TGTGCCAGCAGCCAAGATTGGGTGGCGGGGGATGAGCAGTTCTTC
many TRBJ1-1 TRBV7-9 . CASSLVTEAFF TGTGCCAGCAGCTTAGTCACTGAAGCTTTCTTT
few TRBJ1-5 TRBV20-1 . CSARPGQFNNQPQHF TGCAGTGCTAGGCCTGGACAGTTCAACAATCAGCCCCAGCATTTT
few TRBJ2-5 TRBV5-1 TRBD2 CASSTGLAEETQYF TGCGCCAGCAGCACCGGACTAGCCGAAGAGACCCAGTACTTC
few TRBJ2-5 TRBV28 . CASSSRGTETQYF TGTGCCAGCAGTTCCCGCGGGACTGAGACCCAGTACTTC
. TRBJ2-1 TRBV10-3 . CAIKGRVEYNEQFF TGTGCCATCAAGGGCAGGGTTGAGTACAATGAGCAGTTCTTC
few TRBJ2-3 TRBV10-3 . CAISDHVDTQYF TGTGCCATCAGTGATCACGTAGATACGCAGTATTTT
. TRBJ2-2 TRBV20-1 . CSAREGKGGTSRRGELFF TGCAGTGCTAGAGAGGGGAAGGGCGGCACATCCCGAAGGGGGGAGCTGTTTTTT
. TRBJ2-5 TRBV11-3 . CASSLGWTTEETQYF TGTGCCAGCAGCTTAGGGTGGACGACCGAGGAGACCCAGTACTTC
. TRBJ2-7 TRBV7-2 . CASSLYRSSYEQYF TGTGCCAGCAGCTTGTATAGAAGCTCCTACGAGCAGTACTTC
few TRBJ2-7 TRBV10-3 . CAISLPPGAPSGGPYEQYF TGTGCCATCTCCCTCCCTCCGGGGGCGCCTAGCGGAGGTCCCTACGAGCAGTACTTC
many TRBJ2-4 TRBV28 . CASSSKTGTLRGKNIQYF TGTGCCAGCAGTTCCAAAACCGGGACCCTCCGTGGCAAAAACATTCAGTACTTC
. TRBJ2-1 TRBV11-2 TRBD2 CASSPPPFTSGGHNEQFF TGTGCCAGCAGCCCCCCCCCCTTCACTAGCGGGGGACACAATGAGCAGTTCTTC
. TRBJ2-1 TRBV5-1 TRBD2 CASSLARAGESGNEQFF TGCGCCAGCAGCTTGGCCAGGGCGGGGGAATCAGGGAATGAGCAGTTCTTC
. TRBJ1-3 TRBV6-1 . CASSIHRSRGNTIYF TGTGCCAGCAGTATTCACAGGAGCCGTGGAAACACCATATATTTT
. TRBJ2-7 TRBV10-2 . CATANDPDYEQYF TGCGCCACCGCCAACGATCCCGACTACGAGCAGTACTTC
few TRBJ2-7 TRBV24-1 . CATSDFGQPQYF TGTGCCACCAGTGATTTCGGGCAGCCTCAGTACTTC
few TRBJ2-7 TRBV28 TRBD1 CASNIQGFSYEQYF TGTGCCAGCAACATACAGGGGTTCTCCTACGAGCAGTACTTC